This TCR beta chain was documented in a study of T cell responses to AZD1222 COVID-19 vaccine. Study-level results: Recipients of two AZD1222 doses showed rising Spike-specific TCR breadth and depth. Across spike, vaccine-associated CD4 TCRs were found, dominant at 160-218 and 743-854. Donor demographics were predominantly white British with a female majority; clonal diversity may be underestimated. Only five or six individuals given AZD1222 were seropositive at baseline.

The table lists this clone with a few counts. Its antigen remains unknown. Germline V lookup: CDR1 LGHNA, CDR2 YSLEER. The CDR3 covers 16 residues. V dropped 0 bases and J dropped 1 base, with 10 bases sitting between them. Data came from immunoSEQ multiplex PCR; TCRdb stores just in-frame clones and leaves some out. Counted here are tens of thousands of clones, 83% occurring once; the ten biggest clones make up about 6%. The chain has TRBV4-3 and TRBJ1-5; the D gene is possibly TRBD1 (5 bases). Specimen: peripheral blood, collected 28 days after the second AZD1222 dose. The TCR originated in an adult who received the AZD1222 COVID-19 vaccine. The CDR3 coding sequence is TGCGCCAGCAGCCAAGACAGGGTGCAGAGCAATCAGCCCCAGCATTTT. It encodes CASSQDRVQSNQPQHF.